Listed below are T cell receptor beta chains from one sample, sequenced in a study of OX40 agonist ivuxolimab in advanced cancers. Sequenced by immunoSEQ multiplex PCR; TCRdb stores in-frame clones only, minus some. The profile covers about 69,000 clones, with almost 90% appearing a single time and roughly 10% taken by the ten largest. Specimen: CD4+ or CD8+ T cells sorted from blood, collected in a trial of the OX40 agonist ivuxolimab. These receptors all stem from an adult with an advanced solid tumor such as melanoma, head and neck, liver or kidney cancer. Each CDR3 is given with its conserved first and last residue. D genes are given only for firm matches. Clone sizes are given selectively: once, few, many, or a class where the clone is expanded.

cdr3_nt: TGTGCCTGGAGTCCTAAGACGGGGAACACTGAAGCTTTCTTT; cdr3_aa: CAWSPKTGNTEAFF; j_call: TRBJ1-1; d_call: .; clone_size: .; v_call: TRBV30
cdr3_nt: TGTGCCAGCAGCCGGGACTTTATCCACGAGCAGTACTTC; cdr3_aa: CASSRDFIHEQYF; j_call: TRBJ2-7; d_call: .; clone_size: .; v_call: TRBV2
cdr3_nt: TGTGCCAGCAGCTTAGAAGGGGGTGAGCAGTTCTTC; cdr3_aa: CASSLEGGEQFF; j_call: TRBJ2-1; d_call: .; clone_size: .; v_call: TRBV7-3
cdr3_nt: TGTGCCAGTAGCCTTCGACAGGGGGTTCACAATGAGCAGTTCTTC; cdr3_aa: CASSLRQGVHNEQFF; j_call: TRBJ2-1; d_call: TRBD1; clone_size: .; v_call: TRBV19
cdr3_nt: TGCGCCAGCAGCTCTAGGAGGACAGGGAGAAGCGAGCAGTACTTC; cdr3_aa: CASSSRRTGRSEQYF; j_call: TRBJ2-7; d_call: TRBD1; clone_size: once; v_call: TRBV5-1
cdr3_nt: TGTGCCAGCAGTTTCCAATGGGACAGTAACTATGGCTACACCTTC; cdr3_aa: CASSFQWDSNYGYTF; j_call: TRBJ1-2; d_call: TRBD1; clone_size: .; v_call: TRBV6-6
cdr3_nt: TGTGCCAGCAGCAGCCGATCTCTCCACGAGCGGTACTTC; cdr3_aa: CASSSRSLHERYF; j_call: TRBJ2-7; d_call: .; clone_size: .; v_call: TRBV7-2
cdr3_nt: TGCGCCAGCAGCCTTCGACTAGCGGTTCCCTACAATGAGCAGTTCTTC; cdr3_aa: CASSLRLAVPYNEQFF; j_call: TRBJ2-1; d_call: TRBD2; clone_size: .; v_call: TRBV4-3
cdr3_nt: TGTGCCAGCAGCTTAGCGGGCGTCGGCCACTCGGGAGAGCAGTTCTTC; cdr3_aa: CASSLAGVGHSGEQFF; j_call: TRBJ2-1; d_call: .; clone_size: .; v_call: TRBV7-2
cdr3_nt: TGTGCCAGCTCACCATCAAAAGAGACCCAGTACTTC; cdr3_aa: CASSPSKETQYF; j_call: TRBJ2-5; d_call: .; clone_size: .; v_call: TRBV18
cdr3_nt: TGTGCCAGCGCTCGGAAGGGGTACGAGCAGTACTTC; cdr3_aa: CASARKGYEQYF; j_call: TRBJ2-7; d_call: .; clone_size: .; v_call: TRBV25-1
cdr3_nt: TGCGCCAGCAGCTTGGGTGGGACTAGCCCCTATGAGCAGTTCTTC; cdr3_aa: CASSLGGTSPYEQFF; j_call: TRBJ2-1; d_call: TRBD2; clone_size: .; v_call: TRBV5-1
cdr3_nt: TGTGCCAGTAGGGGGGTGGGATTTCAAGAGACCCAGTACTTC; cdr3_aa: CASRGVGFQETQYF; j_call: TRBJ2-5; d_call: .; clone_size: .; v_call: TRBV2
cdr3_nt: TGCGCCAGCAGCCAAGAGGGAAATGAGGGGGAGACCCAGTACTTC; cdr3_aa: CASSQEGNEGETQYF; j_call: TRBJ2-5; d_call: .; clone_size: .; v_call: TRBV4-1
cdr3_nt: TGTGCCAGCAGTCTACAGGGTACAAGCTCTGGAAACACCATATATTTT; cdr3_aa: CASSLQGTSSGNTIYF; j_call: TRBJ1-3; d_call: .; clone_size: once; v_call: TRBV7-2
cdr3_nt: TGTGCCAGCAGCCGCCGGGCGATCTCTGGAAACACCATATATTTT; cdr3_aa: CASSRRAISGNTIYF; j_call: TRBJ1-3; d_call: .; clone_size: .; v_call: TRBV5-8
cdr3_nt: TGCAGCGTTGAAAAGGCCCTCGCCTTCGGAGCTTTCTTT; cdr3_aa: CSVEKALAFGAFF; j_call: TRBJ1-1; d_call: .; clone_size: .; v_call: TRBV29-1
cdr3_nt: TGTGCCAGTAGTAATAGTGGATTCCGAGGGGAGACCCAGTACTTC; cdr3_aa: CASSNSGFRGETQYF; j_call: TRBJ2-5; d_call: .; clone_size: .; v_call: TRBV19
cdr3_nt: TGTGCCAGCAGCCCGACTGGCACAGATACGCAGTATTTT; cdr3_aa: CASSPTGTDTQYF; j_call: TRBJ2-3; d_call: .; clone_size: .; v_call: TRBV7-9
cdr3_nt: TGTGCCAGCAGTTCCCCACCCTCCGGCTCCTACGAGCAGTACTTC; cdr3_aa: CASSSPPSGSYEQYF; j_call: TRBJ2-7; d_call: .; clone_size: .; v_call: TRBV28
cdr3_nt: TGTGCCAGCAGCGAGGGCGGCCTAGCGGGCGACGAGCAGTACTTC; cdr3_aa: CASSEGGLAGDEQYF; j_call: TRBJ2-7; d_call: TRBD2; clone_size: .; v_call: TRBV11-3
cdr3_nt: TGTGCCAGCAGCACCGAACTAGCGGGAGCTAAAGAGCAGTACTTC; cdr3_aa: CASSTELAGAKEQYF; j_call: TRBJ2-5; d_call: TRBD2; clone_size: .; v_call: TRBV11-3
cdr3_nt: TGTGCCAGCAGCCCAGGGGGGACAGGGAGTAAGACCCAGTACTTC; cdr3_aa: CASSPGGTGSKTQYF; j_call: TRBJ2-5; d_call: TRBD1; clone_size: .; v_call: TRBV7-9
cdr3_nt: TGTGCCAGCTCACCAATGCAGGGGCTGTCTGGGGCCAACGTCCTGACTTTC; cdr3_aa: CASSPMQGLSGANVLTF; j_call: TRBJ2-6; d_call: .; clone_size: .; v_call: TRBV18
cdr3_nt: TGTGCCAGCAGCTTATACAGCAGGGCGAACAATGAGCAGTTCTTC; cdr3_aa: CASSLYSRANNEQFF; j_call: TRBJ2-1; d_call: .; clone_size: .; v_call: TRBV7-2
cdr3_nt: TGCGCCAATTGGGGGACAGGCGGGTTTTCTGGCCCCTACGAGCAGTACTTC; cdr3_aa: CANWGTGGFSGPYEQYF; j_call: TRBJ2-7; d_call: TRBD1; clone_size: once; v_call: TRBV4-1
cdr3_nt: TGCGCCAGCAGTGAGCGGGCAGCCCCTACCTACGAGCAGTACTTC; cdr3_aa: CASSERAAPTYEQYF; j_call: TRBJ2-7; d_call: .; clone_size: .; v_call: TRBV10-2
cdr3_nt: TGTGCCAGCAGGATGACAGGGGCCTCTGGAAACACCATATATTTT; cdr3_aa: CASRMTGASGNTIYF; j_call: TRBJ1-3; d_call: TRBD1; clone_size: once; v_call: TRBV6-6
cdr3_nt: TGTGCCAGCAGTTTATCGGTTGGGGCGCGGCCCCAGCATTTT; cdr3_aa: CASSLSVGARPQHF; j_call: TRBJ1-5; d_call: .; clone_size: once; v_call: TRBV28
cdr3_nt: TGTGCCAGTTCCTCCGATGGCTACACCTTC; cdr3_aa: CASSSDGYTF; j_call: TRBJ1-2; d_call: .; clone_size: .; v_call: TRBV19
cdr3_nt: TGTGCCAGCAGCCAAAAACGACAGGGGGGTGAAAAACTGTTTTTT; cdr3_aa: CASSQKRQGGEKLFF; j_call: TRBJ1-4; d_call: TRBD1; clone_size: .; v_call: TRBV11-2
cdr3_nt: TGTGCCAGCAGCTTCCCGACAGGGTGGTTGACCGGGGAGCTGTTTTTT; cdr3_aa: CASSFPTGWLTGELFF; j_call: TRBJ2-2; d_call: TRBD1; clone_size: .; v_call: TRBV7-2
cdr3_nt: TGTGCCAGCAGCTCGCTAGCGCAGTCCTACGAGCAGTACTTC; cdr3_aa: CASSSLAQSYEQYF; j_call: TRBJ2-7; d_call: .; clone_size: .; v_call: TRBV7-6
cdr3_nt: TGTGCCAGCAGTTTCCGCGAGTCCTACGAGCAGTACTTC; cdr3_aa: CASSFRESYEQYF; j_call: TRBJ2-7; d_call: .; clone_size: .; v_call: TRBV7-8
cdr3_nt: TGTGCCAGCAGCCCCCGGATGGGACTAGCGAATGAGCAGTTCTTC; cdr3_aa: CASSPRMGLANEQFF; j_call: TRBJ2-1; d_call: TRBD2; clone_size: .; v_call: TRBV9
cdr3_nt: TGTGCCAGCAGCTTAGGCAGGACTAGCGACACCATATATTTT; cdr3_aa: CASSLGRTSDTIYF; j_call: TRBJ1-3; d_call: .; clone_size: .; v_call: TRBV7-9
cdr3_nt: TGTGCCAGCAGTTTAGAGACTAGCGGGAGAGCGAACACCGGGGAGCTGTTTTTT; cdr3_aa: CASSLETSGRANTGELFF; j_call: TRBJ2-2; d_call: TRBD2; clone_size: .; v_call: TRBV27
cdr3_nt: TGTGCCATCCGGTCCAACAATGAGCAGTTCTTC; cdr3_aa: CAIRSNNEQFF; j_call: TRBJ2-1; d_call: .; clone_size: .; v_call: TRBV28
cdr3_nt: TGTGCCAGCAGTTTATTCCAGGGGGATACTGAAGCTTTCTTT; cdr3_aa: CASSLFQGDTEAFF; j_call: TRBJ1-1; d_call: TRBD1; clone_size: .; v_call: TRBV28
cdr3_nt: TGTGCCAGCAGCCACTTGACGGCTTCGAACACCGGGGAGCTGTTTTTT; cdr3_aa: CASSHLTASNTGELFF; j_call: TRBJ2-2; d_call: .; clone_size: .; v_call: TRBV7-9
cdr3_nt: TGTGCCAGTTCGGCCAGGGTCTCCGGGGAGCTGTTTTTT; cdr3_aa: CASSARVSGELFF; j_call: TRBJ2-2; d_call: .; clone_size: once; v_call: TRBV19
cdr3_nt: TGCAGCGTTGCGGGAATGGCGAACACCGGGGAGCTGTTTTTT; cdr3_aa: CSVAGMANTGELFF; j_call: TRBJ2-2; d_call: .; clone_size: .; v_call: TRBV29-1
cdr3_nt: TGTGCCAGCACAGGGGGCAGCAATCAGCCCCAGCATTTT; cdr3_aa: CASTGGSNQPQHF; j_call: TRBJ1-5; d_call: TRBD1; clone_size: .; v_call: TRBV28
cdr3_nt: TGTGCCAGCCAAAGAACATATACAGAGACCCAGTACTTC; cdr3_aa: CASQRTYTETQYF; j_call: TRBJ2-5; d_call: .; clone_size: once; v_call: TRBV6-6
cdr3_nt: TGTGCCAGCTCACCACAGAGGTCGCTGGGCTATGAGCAGTTCTTC; cdr3_aa: CASSPQRSLGYEQFF; j_call: TRBJ2-1; d_call: .; clone_size: once; v_call: TRBV18